The next 21 T cell receptor beta chains were all read from a single sample in a study of regulatory T cells in long-lasting Graves disease. Time point: newly diagnosed GD, antithyroid drugs for less than 3 months. RNA from PBMCs was the source of the TCR library. Arm-PCR of CDR3 regions and iRepertoire HTBI primers were used to build TCR beta libraries. TCRdb re-analysed the multiplex PCR reads in MiXCR, keeping a single row per CDR3 protein. Among a few hundred thousand distinct CDR3 sequences listed, approximately 16% were seen once. These sequences were also reported in another study, on T cells in Graves' hyperthyroidism and ophthalmopathy.

The source material was peripheral blood mononuclear cells (PBMCs), sampled at new diagnosis, from a patient treated with antithyroid drugs. The receptor set was obtained from a young woman with Graves disease.

This clonotype has a handful of counts. This rearrangement joins TRBV6-1 to TRBJ2-3; 10 bases are shared with TRBD2. Germline V gene lookup returns CDR1 MNHNS and CDR2 SASEGT. CDR3 length: 15 amino acids. With V trimmed by 6 bases and J by 14 bases, 17 bases remained unmatched. CDR3 loop: CASRAGTSDIMVAYF. The CDR3 DNA sequence: TGTGCCAGCAGGGCCGGGACTAGCGATATTATGGTAGCGTATTTT.

This clonotype has just a few counts. The chain has TRBV10-3 and TRBJ2-7; 7 nucleotides agree with TRBD2. The J segment lost 6 bases and the V segment lost 4 bases, leaving 6 bases of the junction unmatched. The CDR3 runs 13 residues. CDR1 and CDR2 (germline): ENHRY, SYGVKD. CDR3 in amino acids: CAISGREASEQYF. CDR3 in DNA: TGTGCCATCAGTGGACGGGAGGCTAGCGAGCAGTACTTC.

This clonotype was seen a handful of times. The V call is TRBV10-2, the J call TRBJ1-2; 8 bases map to TRBD1. Looked up from germline, CDR1 is WSHSY and CDR2 is SAAADI. The CDR3 loop spans 15 amino acids. Germline trimming cut 4 bases from V and 4 bases from J; bases unmatched to any gene: 8. In DNA form, the CDR3 reads TGCGCCAGCAGTGCGGGGACAGGCTTAACCTATGGCTACACCTTC. Translated: CASSAGTGLTYGYTF.

There are many counts of this clonotype. The rearrangement joins TRBV10-3 to TRBJ1-2; 10 bases align to TRBD1. V lost 3 bases, J lost 1 base, and 2 bases stayed unmatched. The germline V gene encodes CDR1 ENHRY and CDR2 SYGVKD. CDR3 size: 15 residues. CDR3 sequence (DNA): TGTGCCATCAGTGAAGGGACAGGGGATAACTATGGCTACACCTTC. Translating it yields CAISEGTGDNYGYTF.

The count of this clonotype is one. V gene TRBV28 combines with J gene TRBJ2-7, with D maybe TRBD1 (6 bases). V dropped 1 base and J dropped 4 bases, with 17 bases sitting between them. The germline CDR1 and CDR2 sequences are MDHEN and SYDVKM. The CDR3 length is 16 residues. The CDR3 here is CASSLFTGTRPYEQYF. CDR3 bases: TGTGCCAGCAGTTTATTTACCGGGACAAGACCTTACGAGCAGTACTTC.

This clonotype has ten or more counts. The chain recombines TRBV7-2 with TRBJ2-7, with 8 bases that match TRBD2. The V gene's germline CDR1 is SGHTA and CDR2 FQGNSA. The CDR3 sequence is 16 residues long. J gave up 4 bases and V 4 bases, and 12 bases lay outside the gene matches. DNA for the CDR3: TGTGCCAGCAGCTCACGGAGGAGCGGGAGTATATACGAGCAGTACTTC. Its protein is CASSSRRSGSIYEQYF.

The chain recombines TRBV9 with TRBJ2-1; 13 bases align to TRBD2. V lost 4 bases, J lost 7 bases, and 11 bases stayed unmatched. Germline V gene sequence: CDR1 SGDLS, CDR2 YYNGEE. This CDR3 has 17 amino acids. Here the CDR3 reads CASSPNFGTSGKNEQFF. As DNA, the CDR3 is TGTGCCAGCAGCCCAAACTTCGGGACTAGCGGGAAGAATGAGCAGTTCTTC.

Ten or more counts support this clonotype. Compared with germline, one end of the junction differs, possibly owing to a read error. The chain has TRBV5-1 and TRBJ2-1; no clear D gene. The CDR3 is 15 amino acids. Germline CDR1 and CDR2: SGHRS and YFSETQ. The CDR3 spells CASSLSLSSYNEQFF. The CDR3 DNA sequence: TGTGCCAGCAGCCTTAGCTTGAGCTCCTACAATGAGCAGTTCTTC. The full variable domain, its missing parts supplied by reference TRBV5-1 and TRBJ2-1, is KAGVTQTPRYLIKTRGQQVTLSCSPISGHRSVSWYQQTPGQGLQFLFEYFSETQRNKGNFPGRFSGRQFSNSRSEMNVSTLELGDSALYLCASSLSLSSYNEQFFGPGTRLTVL.

Details on this clonotype: A much larger clone lies a single base off, so this may be a read error. The chain uses TRBV6-2 or TRBV6-3 and TRBJ2-3; 9 nucleotides line up with TRBD2. CDR1 is MNHEY, CDR2 SVGEGT, per germline. The CDR3 runs 17 residues. CDR3 amino acids: CASRQRFSGSITDTQFF. DNA of the CDR3: TGTGCCAGCAGACAGAGGTTTAGCGGGAGTATTACGGATACGCAGTTTTTT.

This clonotype was seen at least ten times. This chain connects TRBV6-2 or TRBV6-3 to TRBJ2-5; a possible D gene is TRBD2 (6 bases). Trimming stripped 2 bases from V and 2 bases from J, with 9 bases between. This CDR3 comprises 14 residues. Germline V gene sequence: CDR1 MNHEY, CDR2 SVGEGT. In DNA, the CDR3 is TGTGCCAGCAGTTACGGGGCGGGACAAGAGACCCAGTACTTC. This gives the protein CASSYGAGQETQYF.

At least ten counts were recorded for this clonotype. The CDR3 protein is CASGNRDSGYGYTF. In DNA form, the CDR3 reads TGTGCCAGCGGGAATCGGGACAGCGGCTATGGCTACACCTTC. The V and J genes are TRBV2 and TRBJ1-2; TRBD1 matches 7 bases. V gave up 8 bases and J gave up 4 bases; unmatched junction bases: 10. This CDR3 is built from 14 residues. CDR1 and CDR2 (germline): SNHLY, FYNNEI.

This clonotype was seen only a few times. This rearrangement joins TRBV14 to TRBJ2-1, with D unresolved. CDR1 SGHDN and CDR2 FVKESK come from the germline V gene. CDR3 length equals 12 residues. V was trimmed by 0 bases and J by 8 bases, leaving 5 bases between them. CDR3 sequence: CASSQDFDEQFF. For the CDR3, the DNA is TGTGCCAGCAGCCAAGATTTCGATGAGCAGTTCTTC.

The chain couples TRBV18 to TRBJ1-1; D unclear. This CDR3 contains 13 residues. The germline V gene has CDR1 KGHSH and CDR2 LQKENI. V lost 5 bases, J lost 2 bases, and 9 bases lay in between. CDR3 amino acids: CASSSDANTEAFF. The CDR3 DNA follows: TGTGCCAGCTCATCCGATGCAAACACTGAAGCTTTCTTT.

The gene calls are TRBV20-1 and TRBJ2-1, with D possibly matching TRBD2 (6 bases). Germline V gene sequence: CDR1 DFQATT, CDR2 SNEGSKA (reference sequence). The V end lost 1 base, the J end lost 5 bases, and 9 bases lay between the germline ends. The CDR3 has 13 amino acids. This CDR3 reads CSARGLAHNEQFF. The CDR3 DNA sequence: TGCAGTGCTAGAGGGCTAGCGCACAATGAGCAGTTCTTC.

This clonotype was detected once. Possible read error: a much larger clone is one base away. The chain has TRBV20-1 and TRBJ2-1; D ambiguous. Germline V CDR1 and CDR2: DFQATT, SNEGSKA (reference sequence). The CDR3 has 15 amino acids. V was trimmed by 1 base and J by 0 bases, leaving 10 bases between them. CDR3: CSARGKLSSYNEQFF. For the CDR3, the DNA is TGCAGTGCTAGAGGTAAGCTTAGCTCCTACAATGAGCAGTTCTTC.

This clonotype has ten or more counts. The chain uses TRBV7-9 and TRBJ2-3, with 8 positions matching TRBD2. V gave up 5 bases and J gave up 2 bases; unmatched junction bases: 6. This CDR3 contains 15 residues. From germline, CDR1 is SEHNR and CDR2 FQNEAQ (reference sequence). The CDR3 reads CASSVTSGYTDTQYF. Here the CDR3 DNA reads TGTGCCAGCAGCGTAACTAGCGGATACACAGATACGCAGTATTTT.

In this sample, this clonotype turned up many times. The rearrangement joins TRBV20-1 to TRBJ2-7, with 9 bases that match TRBD2. Germline CDR1 and CDR2: DFQATT and SNEGSKA (reference sequence). Trimming took 3 bases from V and 0 from J; bases not matched to a gene: 3. This CDR3 has 14 residues. The CDR3 DNA reads TGCAGTGCTAGTCTAGCGGGAAGCTCCTACGAGCAGTACTTC. Amino acids: CSASLAGSSYEQYF.

This clonotype was counted ten times or more. A junction boundary mismatches the germline segment, possibly from a read error. The chain joins TRBV7-7 to TRBJ2-5, with 8 bases lining up with TRBD1. The V gene's germline CDR1 is SSHAT and CDR2 FNYEAQ (reference sequence). The length of the CDR3 is 13 residues. This chain's CDR3 is CASSRDRKETQYF. The DNA for the CDR3 is TGTGCTAGCAGCCGGGACAGGAAGGAGACCCAGTACTTC.

Remarks on this clonotype: The junction does not match germline at one end; this may be a read error. V gene TRBV27 combines with J gene TRBJ2-7, with D hard to call. The CDR3 covers 13 residues. The germline gives CDR1 MNHEY, CDR2 SMNVEV (reference sequence). The CDR3 DNA is TGTGCCAGCAGCTTACCCCCGTTCTACGGGCAGTACTTC. Its protein product is CASSLPPFYGQYF.

This clonotype has ten or more counts. The chain is built from TRBV27 and TRBJ2-5; tentative D call: TRBD1 (5 bases). The CDR3 totals 14 residues. The V gene's germline CDR1 is MNHEY and CDR2 SMNVEV (reference sequence). The V end lost 3 bases, the J end lost 1 base, and 9 bases lay between the germline ends. The CDR3 region is CASSFSRGQETQYF. The CDR3 bases are TGTGCCAGCAGTTTTTCTAGGGGCCAAGAGACCCAGTACTTC.

In its sample, this clonotype was seen many times. V is TRBV7-2 and J is TRBJ2-1; tentatively, D is TRBD1 or TRBD2 (5 bases each). The V gene's germline CDR1 is SGHTA and CDR2 FQGNSA. Trimming took 5 bases from V and 9 from J, leaving 20 bases between them. This CDR3 region has 15 residues. The CDR3 nucleotides read TGTGCCAGCAGCCCTATGAGGGGATTTGGTGCTGAGCAGTTCTTC. Protein product: CASSPMRGFGAEQFF.